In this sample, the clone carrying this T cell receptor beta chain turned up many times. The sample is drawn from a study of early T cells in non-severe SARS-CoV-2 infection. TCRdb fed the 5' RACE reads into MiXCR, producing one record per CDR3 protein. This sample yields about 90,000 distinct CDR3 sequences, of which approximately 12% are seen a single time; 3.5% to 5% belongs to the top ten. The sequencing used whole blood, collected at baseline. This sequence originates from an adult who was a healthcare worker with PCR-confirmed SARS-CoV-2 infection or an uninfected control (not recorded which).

The CDR3, as DNA: TGCGCCAGCAGCCCCGGCGGGCAGGATCATGGCTATGGCTACACCTTC. Translating it yields CASSPGGQDHGYGYTF. The chain couples TRBV4-1 to TRBJ1-2; D ambiguous. CDR3 length equals 16 residues. The germline V gene has CDR1 MGHRA and CDR2 YSYEKL. V was shortened by 4 bases and J by 4 bases, with 19 bases between the two germline ends.